This TCR beta chain stems from a study of shared clonotypes between healthy human individuals. The method was immunoSEQ multiplex PCR; TCRdb's version includes in-frame clones alone and lacks a portion of them. The sample holds some 2,000,000 clones; approximately 95% are singletons and the top ten take roughly 0.13%. Trimming removed 3 bases at V and 3 bases at J, with 14 bases between. Germline V gene lookup returns CDR1 KGHSH and CDR2 LQKENI. The CDR3 loop spans 15 amino acids. The chain employs TRBV18 and TRBJ1-1; D is unresolved. Input material: naive CD4+ T cells sorted from blood. Subset in this sample: CD45RA+ positively selected. The receptor comes from a man aged 18-30 years in good health. CDR3 coding DNA: TGTGCCAGCTCACCCCTACTCGCTAGGGACACTGAAGCTTTCTTT. It yields the protein CASSPLLARDTEAFF.